This passage covers 24 T cell receptor beta chains from one sample sequenced in a study of shared clonotypes between healthy human individuals (dated by TCRdb to the early 2020s). The library was prepared using the immunoSEQ multiplex PCR assay. The immuneACCESS repertoire file appears here via TCRdb, limited to in-frame rearrangements. These files lack a portion of the clones; in checked studies, under half of the deficit traces to unresolved V genes, and the cause of the others is not known. A total of about 610,000 clones appear in this sample, about 96% of them only once. The ten top clones hold 0.11% of the sample. CD8 naive samples consisted of CD45RO-negative cells that were positively selected for CCR7, yielding a CD45RA+CCR7+ population without TemRA cells. Sequenced: naive CD8+ T cells sorted from blood. The sample's cell subset or site label is to be understood as: CD45RA+CCR7+. These receptors were obtained from a woman aged 25 to 39 in good health.

Note on this clone: Other DNA variants within this sample encode the same CDR3. The V and J genes are TRBV7-9 and TRBJ2-3; D not certain. V lost 5 bases to trimming and J lost 2 bases, with 5 bases between them. This CDR3 is built from 12 residues. CDR1 is SEHNR and CDR2 is FQNEAQ in the germline V gene (reference sequence). CDR3 nucleotide sequence: TGTGCCAGCAGCCTTGCCACAGATACGCAGTATTTT. It is translated as CASSLATDTQYF.

The chain couples TRBV5-4 to TRBJ2-7, with D uncertain. With 6 bases removed from V and 3 bases from J, the gap between germline ends came to 13 bases. The CDR3 totals 13 residues. Per germline, CDR1 SGHNT and CDR2 YYREEE (reference sequence). The CDR3 region has the DNA TGTGCCAGCACCTTTAACTCCGACTACGAGCAGTACTTC. As protein: CASTFNSDYEQYF.

The chain is built from TRBV15 and TRBJ1-2; no definite D call. Trimming took 3 bases from V and 8 from J, leaving 19 bases between them. The CDR3 contains 15 residues. Germline-derived CDR1 and CDR2 are LNHNV and YYDKDF (reference sequence). In DNA, the CDR3 is TGTGCCACCAGCAGGGGTGAGACGGCCTCCAGGGGCTACACCTTC. Amino acid sequence: CATSRGETASRGYTF. The complete variable domain, with remaining parts taken from reference TRBV15 and TRBJ1-2, reads DAMVIQNPRYQVTQFGKPVTLSCSQTLNHNVMYWYQQKSSQAPKLLFHYYDKDFNNEADTPDNFQSRRPNTSFCFLDIRSPGLGDTAMYLCATSRGETASRGYTFGSGTRLTVV.

The V gene is TRBV7-9, the J gene TRBJ2-7; D may be TRBD1 or TRBD2 (5 bases each). Germline-derived CDR1 and CDR2 are SEHNR and FQNEAQ (reference sequence). The V and J ends lost 5 bases and 7 bases respectively, with 12 bases between them. This CDR3 has 12 amino acids. CDR3 nucleotide sequence: TGTGCCAGCAGCACAGGACTTTGGGAGCAGTACTTC. It codes for CASSTGLWEQYF.

The chain uses TRBV10-3 and TRBJ2-1; D perhaps matches TRBD2 (6 bases). CDR1 is ENHRY and CDR2 is SYGVKD in the germline V gene. V was clipped by 3 bases and J by 0 bases, with 18 bases between them. The CDR3 is 18 amino acids. The CDR3 loop reads CAISETERDLSSYNEQFF. CDR3 in DNA: TGTGCCATCAGTGAAACCGAAAGGGACTTGAGCTCCTACAATGAGCAGTTCTTC.

The CDR3 reads CASSYEGDPYNEQFF. The DNA for the CDR3 is TGTGCCAGCAGCTATGAGGGAGACCCCTACAATGAGCAGTTCTTC. The V call is TRBV7-9, the J call TRBJ2-1, with a possible D match to TRBD2 (5 bases). Germline V gene sequence: CDR1 SEHNR, CDR2 FQNEAQ (reference sequence). This CDR3 has 15 residues. V lost 4 bases and J lost 2, with 12 bases in between.

This chain uses TRBV9 with TRBJ2-5, with TRBD2 identical over 12 bases. The CDR3 contains 16 residues. Germline values: CDR1 SGDLS, CDR2 YYNGEE. The ends lost 0 bases at V and 4 bases at J; junction bases unmatched: 4. This chain's CDR3 is CASSVGLAGAPETQYF. DNA of the CDR3: TGTGCCAGCAGCGTAGGACTAGCGGGGGCCCCAGAGACCCAGTACTTC.

The rearrangement uses TRBV9 and TRBJ2-7; TRBD2 matches 7 bases. The V gene's germline CDR1 is SGDLS and CDR2 YYNGEE. V was pared by 2 bases and J by 8 bases, with 10 bases of the junction left unmatched. The CDR3 consists of 14 residues. The CDR3 nucleotides read TGTGCCAGCAGCGTGGGGGGAGGGCCGTTAAAGCAGTACTTC. This encodes CASSVGGGPLKQYF.

The J gene is TRBJ2-7, the V gene TRBV4-1, with D tentatively TRBD2 (5 bases). The CDR3 covers 15 residues. Trimming pared 4 bases from V and 0 bases from J, leaving 13 bases between. Germline V CDR1 and CDR2: MGHRA, YSYEKL. CDR3 bases: TGCGCCAGCAGCCCCGGGAAAACCTTCTCCTACGAGCAGTACTTC. Its translation: CASSPGKTFSYEQYF.

The rearrangement links TRBV6-6 to TRBJ2-7; 8 nucleotides line up with TRBD1. The CDR3 is 16 residues long. With V trimmed by 0 bases and J by 2 bases, 6 bases remained unmatched. Germline V gene sequence: CDR1 MNHNY, CDR2 SVGAGI (reference sequence). CDR3 bases: TGTGCCAGCAGTTACTCACGGACAGGGACAACCTACGAGCAGTACTTC. Translating it yields CASSYSRTGTTYEQYF.

This clone was counted once. This chain uses TRBV7-6 with TRBJ2-1, with 11 bases that match TRBD2. Germline CDR1 reads SGHVS; CDR2 reads FNYEAQ. The trim removed 2 bases at V and 8 bases at J, leaving 2 bases unmatched. The CDR3 is 14 residues long. The CDR3 DNA follows: TGTGCCAGCAGCTTAATAGCGGGAGGGGATGAGCAGTTCTTC. Its translation is CASSLIAGGDEQFF.

This clone showed up just once. The chain links TRBV7-8 to TRBJ1-2; D unclear. This CDR3 is 12 amino acids long. Trimming took 1 base from V and 8 from J, leaving 8 bases between them. Germline values: CDR1 SGHVS, CDR2 FQNEAQ. The CDR3 DNA reads as TGTGCCAGCAGCTTAGACCAATACGGCTACACCTTC. Its translation is CASSLDQYGYTF.

This chain uses TRBV6-1 with TRBJ1-5; possibly TRBD1 for D (6 bases). Germline loops: CDR1 MNHNS, CDR2 SASEGT. The CDR3 covers 14 residues. The germline V and J ends were trimmed by 7 bases and 0 bases, with 10 bases remaining between them. The CDR3 bases are TGTGCCAGCAACGACAGGCATAGCAATCAGCCCCAGCATTTT. This encodes CASNDRHSNQPQHF.

V gene TRBV7-9 combines with J gene TRBJ1-1, with a tentative D call TRBD1 (5 bases). V lost 3 bases, J lost 0 bases, and 14 bases lay in between. This CDR3 has 16 residues. Germline V gene data show CDR1 as SEHNR and CDR2 as FQNEAQ (reference sequence). CDR3 nucleotides: TGTGCCAGCAGCTTTTCGACAGCCTCCTTGAACACTGAAGCTTTCTTT. This encodes CASSFSTASLNTEAFF. Based on the CDR3 plus reference TRBV7-9 and TRBJ1-1, the full variable domain is DTGVSQNPRHKITKRGQNVTFRCDPISEHNRLYWYRQTLGQGPEFLTYFQNEAQLEKSRLLSDRFSAERPKGSFSTLEIQRTEQGDSAMYLCASSFSTASLNTEAFFGQGTRLTVV.

J is TRBJ2-3 and V is TRBV12-5, with D perhaps matching TRBD1 (6 bases). Germline lookup yields CDR1 LGHNT and CDR2 FRNRAP. The CDR3 is 15 amino acids. V lost 0 bases, J lost 1 base, and 8 bases lay in between. CDR3 nucleotides: TGTGCTAGTGGTTTGGTAGCAGGGGGCACAGATACGCAGTATTTT. Its protein product is CASGLVAGGTDTQYF.

The chain is built from TRBV11-2 and TRBJ1-1; 7 nucleotides align to TRBD1. Germline lookup yields CDR1 SGHAT and CDR2 FQNNGV. V was clipped by 1 base and J by 1 base; unmatched bases: 12. CDR3 size: 18 residues. As DNA, the CDR3 is TGTGCCAGCAGCTTAGCGGGACAGCGTCGGGGAAAGAACACTGAAGCTTTCTTT. Its protein product is CASSLAGQRRGKNTEAFF.

The chain recombines TRBV27 with TRBJ2-5; TRBD1 is a possible D gene (6 bases). The J call may be in error: the DNA end matches TRBJ2-7 better. The V gene's germline CDR1 is MNHEY and CDR2 SMNVEV (reference sequence). This CDR3 is built from 13 residues. The CDR3 nucleotides are TGTGCCAGCAGCCCAGGGGTTGGCTACGAGCAGTACTTC. It encodes CASSPGVGYEQYF.

This sequence joins TRBV5-1 and TRBJ2-7, with D hard to call. This CDR3 is built from 12 residues. V shed 3 bases and J shed 3 bases, with 7 bases lying between them. The V gene's germline CDR1 is SGHRS and CDR2 YFSETQ. CDR3 loop: CASSSPDYEQYF. CDR3 bases: TGCGCCAGCAGCTCTCCGGACTACGAGCAGTACTTC.

The chain couples TRBV10-1 to TRBJ2-1; 7 nucleotides line up with TRBD1. V lost 1 base and J lost 8; bases outside the gene matches: 11. Germline V gene lookup returns CDR1 WNHNN and CDR2 SYGVQD (reference sequence). The CDR3 loop spans 16 amino acids. The CDR3 reads CASSEYSTGVEDEQFF. CDR3 coding DNA: TGCGCCAGCAGTGAGTATAGTACAGGGGTAGAAGATGAGCAGTTCTTC.

V gene TRBV19 combines with J gene TRBJ2-7, with TRBD2 matching 11 bases. The CDR3 consists of 18 residues. Per the germline V gene, CDR1 is LNHDA and CDR2 is SQIVND (reference sequence). With 6 bases clipped from V and 3 bases from J, the junction kept 16 bases outside the gene matches. CDR3 sequence reads: CASSPRGPGTSGNYEQYF. DNA for the CDR3: TGTGCCAGTAGCCCCAGGGGACCCGGGACTAGCGGTAACTACGAGCAGTACTTC.

This chain joins TRBV7-2 and TRBJ1-2, with 9 bases matching TRBD1. Germline loops: CDR1 SGHTA, CDR2 FQGNSA. The V segment lost 5 bases and the J segment 4 bases; nucleotides outside the gene matches: 8. There are 15 residues in the CDR3. The chain's CDR3 is CASSAEQGAFYGYTF. CDR3 DNA sequence: TGTGCCAGCAGCGCCGAACAGGGGGCGTTCTATGGCTACACCTTC. Based on the CDR3 plus reference TRBV7-2 and TRBJ1-2, the full variable domain is GAGVSQSPSNKVTEKGKDVELRCDPISGHTALYWYRQSLGQGLEFLIYFQGNSAPDKSGLPSDRFSAERTGGSVSTLTIQRTQQEDSAVYLCASSAEQGAFYGYTFGSGTRLTVV.

In DNA form, the CDR3 reads TGTGCCAGCACCCCGGGGGGCTTGCGCAATGAGCAGTTCTTC. Translated, it gives CASTPGGLRNEQFF. V usage is TRBV5-6 and J usage is TRBJ2-1; TRBD2 might be the D (7 bases). Germline values: CDR1 SGHDT, CDR2 YYEEEE. Trimming stripped 6 bases from V and 6 bases from J, with 16 bases between. The CDR3 is 14 amino acids.

The CDR3 DNA reads TGTGCCAGCAGTGCTCCGGGGGAGGGCACTGAAGCTTTCTTT. Its translation is CASSAPGEGTEAFF. This rearrangement joins TRBV28 to TRBJ1-1, with D possibly being TRBD1 (5 bases). V gave up 5 bases and J gave up 4 bases, with 14 bases separating them. The germline CDR1 and CDR2 sequences are MDHEN and SYDVKM. CDR3 length: 14 residues.

About this clone: Other nucleotide sequences from this sample produce the same CDR3. The chain combines TRBV27 with TRBJ1-2, with 8 bases aligning to TRBD1. CDR1 is MNHEY, CDR2 SMNVEV, per germline (reference sequence). V dropped 8 bases and J dropped 6; count of bases not matched to a gene: 5. The CDR3 is 12 residues long. CDR3 nucleotides: TGTGCCAGCCGTACAGGGGGGAATGGCTACACCTTC. Translating gives CASRTGGNGYTF.